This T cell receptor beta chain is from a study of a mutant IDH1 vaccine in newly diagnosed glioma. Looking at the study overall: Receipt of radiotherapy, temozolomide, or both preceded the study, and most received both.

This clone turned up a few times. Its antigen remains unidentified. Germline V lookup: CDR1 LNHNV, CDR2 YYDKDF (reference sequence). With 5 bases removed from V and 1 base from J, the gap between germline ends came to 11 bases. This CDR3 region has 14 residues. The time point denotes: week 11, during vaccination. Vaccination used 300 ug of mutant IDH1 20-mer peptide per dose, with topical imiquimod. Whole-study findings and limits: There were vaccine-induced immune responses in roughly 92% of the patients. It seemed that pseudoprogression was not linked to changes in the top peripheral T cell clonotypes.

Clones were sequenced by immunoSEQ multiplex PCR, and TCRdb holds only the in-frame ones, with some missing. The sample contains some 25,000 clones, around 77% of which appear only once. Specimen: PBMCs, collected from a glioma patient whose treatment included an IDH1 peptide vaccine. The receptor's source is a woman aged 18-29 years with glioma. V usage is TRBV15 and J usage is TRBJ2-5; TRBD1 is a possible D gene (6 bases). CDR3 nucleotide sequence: TGTGCCACCAGCGAACAGGGAACCCAAGAGACCCAGTACTTC. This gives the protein CATSEQGTQETQYF.